The present TCR beta chain was sequenced within a study of siplizumab effects on memory and regulatory T cells. Profiled with immunoSEQ multiplex PCR; TCRdb holds only in-frame clones, not every one. The sample lists some 97,000 clones, 75% to 95% occurring once. V was cut by 7 bases and J by 6 bases, with 19 bases left in between. The CDR3 has 14 residues. Germline-derived CDR1 and CDR2 are MNHNS and SASEGT. The sequenced sample was CD4+ T cells sorted from blood. The chain uses TRBV6-1 and TRBJ2-7, with D perhaps being TRBD1 or TRBD2 (5 bases each). The source of this sequence is a human donor in good health. Some clones in this sample may be carry-over from other donors' samples. CDR3 bases: TGTGCCAGCATTAGCAAGGGCGTGGGGACCGAGCAGTACTTC. Translated, it gives CASISKGVGTEQYF.